The clone carrying this T cell receptor (beta chain) was observed a single time. The data were taken from a study of shared clonotypes between healthy human individuals. Produced via immunoSEQ multiplex PCR; TCRdb's table is partial and in-frame only. The data contain some 1,600,000 clones, around 98% of them singletons. The CDR3 consists of 15 residues. Germline V gives CDR1 ENHRY, CDR2 SYGVKD. V shed 10 bases and J shed 5 bases, with 21 bases lying between them. The gene calls are TRBV10-3 and TRBJ2-1; no reliable D call. Sequences were obtained from naive CD4+ T cells sorted from blood. Subset: CD45RA+ positively selected. The sequence was obtained from a man younger than 45 in good health. CDR3 loop: CATFSTDRVNNEQFF. The DNA of the CDR3 is TGTGCCACCTTCTCGACTGACCGCGTTAACAATGAGCAGTTCTTC.